Following are 30 T cell receptor beta chains from one sample sequenced in a study of blood T cell repertoires in COVID-19. The repertoire was sequenced with immunoSEQ multiplex PCR; TCRdb's copy has only in-frame clones and lacks some. The profile shows 250,000 to 300,000 clones, 80% to 90% of them singletons. Specimen: PBMCs or T cells enriched from blood (not recorded which). These receptors were collected from a man aged 25 to 40 with acute COVID-19.

The gene calls are TRBV5-4 and TRBJ2-2; 9 bases fit TRBD2. The CDR3 extends over 15 amino acids. Germline trimming cut 2 bases from V and 5 bases from J; bases unmatched to any gene: 4. CDR1 and CDR2 from the germline V gene are SGHNT and YYREEE (reference sequence). The CDR3 coding sequence is TGTGCCAGCAGCTTCGGAAGCGGGGGGACCGGGGAGCTGTTTTTT. As protein: CASSFGSGGTGELFF.

J is TRBJ1-5 and V is TRBV28; 9 bases align to TRBD1. The CDR3 is 17 residues long. Looked up from germline, CDR1 is MDHEN and CDR2 is SYDVKM. The ends lost 5 bases at V and 7 bases at J; junction bases unmatched: 15. In nucleotides, the CDR3 is TGTGCCAGCAGTCCCGCACAGGGGGCCGTCGGTGTGCAGCCCCAGCATTTT. Translation: CASSPAQGAVGVQPQHF.

The V call is TRBV28, the J call TRBJ2-5, with 12 bases matching TRBD1. This CDR3 is built from 17 residues. The trim removed 5 bases at V and 2 bases at J, leaving 9 bases unmatched. From germline, CDR1 is MDHEN and CDR2 SYDVKM. The CDR3 is CASSGGDRGLQQETQYF. As DNA, the CDR3 is TGTGCCAGCAGTGGGGGGGACAGGGGGCTCCAACAAGAGACCCAGTACTTC.

This clone was observed a single time. The genes are TRBV11-2 and TRBJ2-7; possibly TRBD1 for D (5 bases). Germline lookup yields CDR1 SGHAT and CDR2 FQNNGV. The CDR3 length is 13 residues. Deletions cut 1 base from V and 4 bases from J, with 8 bases between. Here the CDR3 reads CASSLVQGYEQYV. The CDR3 nucleotides are TGTGCCAGCAGCTTAGTGCAGGGATACGAGCAGTACGTC.

The chain combines TRBV19 with TRBJ1-4; D gene ambiguous. Trimming pared 3 bases from V and 0 bases from J, leaving 8 bases between. CDR3 length: 15 residues. Germline V gene sequence: CDR1 LNHDA, CDR2 SQIVND (reference sequence). The CDR3 sequence: CASSILPATNEKLFF. DNA for the CDR3: TGTGCCAGTAGTATTCTTCCTGCAACTAATGAAAAACTGTTTTTT.

The sample holds one count of this clone. The rearrangement joins TRBV19 to TRBJ2-3; 11 bases fit TRBD2. Per the germline V gene, CDR1 is LNHDA and CDR2 is SQIVND (reference sequence). The J segment lost 3 bases and the V segment lost 1 base, leaving 3 bases of the junction unmatched. The CDR3 totals 16 residues. This CDR3 is CASSIGLAGGTDTQYF. In DNA form, the CDR3 reads TGTGCCAGTAGTATAGGTCTAGCGGGAGGAACAGATACGCAGTATTTT.

The rearrangement uses TRBV7-6 and TRBJ1-4; D remains unclear. Germline CDR1 SGHVS, CDR2 FNYEAQ. The CDR3 runs 15 residues. The V and J ends lost 0 bases and 2 bases respectively, with 7 bases between them. The CDR3, as DNA: TGTGCCAGCAGCTTAGCAGCGGGGACTAATGAAAAACTGTTTTTT. Amino acid sequence: CASSLAAGTNEKLFF.

The gene calls are TRBV2 and TRBJ1-2; D gene ambiguous. Germline CDR1 SNHLY, CDR2 FYNNEI. This CDR3 is built from 14 residues. The germline V and J ends were trimmed by 1 base and 0 bases, with 6 bases remaining between them. The DNA of the CDR3 is TGTGCCAGCAGTGAAGATTCGGCTAACTATGGCTACACCTTC. Translated, it gives CASSEDSANYGYTF.

The rearrangement uses TRBV6-2 or TRBV6-3 and TRBJ1-4; TRBD1 matches 7 bases. Per germline, CDR1 MNHEY and CDR2 SVGEGT. V lost 6 bases, J lost 10 bases, and 8 bases stayed unmatched. This CDR3 has 13 residues. The CDR3: CASSNDRAGKLFF. CDR3 DNA: TGTGCCAGCAGCAACGACAGGGCGGGAAAACTGTTTTTT.

The V call is TRBV7-8, the J call TRBJ1-1, with D perhaps matching TRBD1 (6 bases). The germline CDR1 and CDR2 sequences are SGHVS and FQNEAQ. The CDR3 totals 13 residues. Deletions cut 0 bases from V and 6 bases from J, with 8 bases between. CDR3 coding DNA: TGTGCCAGCAGCTTAGCGCAGGGGCCTGAAGCTTTCTTT. Translated: CASSLAQGPEAFF.

The V call is TRBV14, the J call TRBJ2-4; perhaps TRBD2 as D (5 bases). Looked up from germline, CDR1 is SGHDN and CDR2 is FVKESK. V was cut by 6 bases and J by 6 bases, with 15 bases left in between. This CDR3 region has 14 residues. The CDR3 sequence is CASSRSGVRNIQYF. As DNA, the CDR3 is TGTGCCAGCAGTCGCTCCGGGGTTAGAAACATTCAGTACTTC.

This clone was counted a few times. This chain uses TRBV6-5 with TRBJ2-5; TRBD2 matches at 11 bases. The V segment lost 6 bases and the J segment 1 base; nucleotides outside the gene matches: 4. The CDR3 is 15 amino acids. Germline loops: CDR1 MNHEY, CDR2 SVGAGI. The CDR3 here is CASRPLAGVQETQYF. For the CDR3, the DNA is TGTGCCAGCAGGCCACTAGCGGGGGTCCAAGAGACCCAGTACTTC.

The rearrangement uses TRBV2 and TRBJ1-2; tentatively, D is TRBD1 (5 bases). CDR1 and CDR2 from the germline V gene are SNHLY and FYNNEI. The CDR3 has 16 amino acids. The germline V and J ends were trimmed by 3 bases and 4 bases, with 18 bases remaining between them. CDR3 coding DNA: TGTGCCAGCAGTGAGTTACAAGTAGGACACGCCTATGGCTACACCTTC. Its translation: CASSELQVGHAYGYTF.

The chain uses TRBV29-1 and TRBJ1-1; perhaps TRBD1 as D (6 bases). CDR3 size: 13 residues. Germline loops: CDR1 SQVTM, CDR2 ANQGSEA. V lost 6 bases and J lost 2, with 13 bases in between. The DNA for the CDR3 is TGCAGCGTCGAACAGGGATACAACACTGAAGCTTTCTTT. This codes for CSVEQGYNTEAFF.

The CDR3 sequence: CATLQAGLDTGELFF. DNA for the CDR3: TGTGCCACCCTTCAGGCAGGGTTGGACACCGGGGAGCTGTTTTTT. V gene TRBV19 combines with J gene TRBJ2-2, with D maybe TRBD1 (5 bases). Per the germline V gene, CDR1 is LNHDA and CDR2 is SQIVND (reference sequence). This CDR3 has 15 residues. Deletions cut 10 bases from V and 3 bases from J, with 18 bases between. Full variable domain (outside the CDR3, taken from reference TRBV19 and TRBJ2-2): DGGITQSPKYLFRKEGQNVTLSCEQNLNHDAMYWYRQDPGQGLRLIYYSQIVNDFQKGDIAEGYSVSREKKESFPLTVTSAQKNPTAFYLCATLQAGLDTGELFFGEGSRLTVL.

The rearrangement uses TRBV5-5 and TRBJ1-5; 7 bases line up with TRBD1. There are 18 residues in the CDR3. Germline V gives CDR1 SGHKS, CDR2 YYEKEE (reference sequence). Trimming took 3 bases from V and 0 from J; bases not matched to a gene: 12. CDR3 in DNA: TGTGCCAGCAGCTCCACCCAGACCGGGACAGCTAGCAATCAGCCCCAGCATTTT. As protein: CASSSTQTGTASNQPQHF.

This clone was seen more than once but under ten times. The genes are TRBV6-2 or TRBV6-3 and TRBJ1-5; the D gene is possibly TRBD1 (5 bases). V was trimmed by 5 bases and J by 1 base, leaving 18 bases between them. CDR3 length: 17 amino acids. CDR1 and CDR2 (germline): MNHEY, SVGEGT. The chain's CDR3 is CASSNPRTPRSNQPQHF. The CDR3 bases are TGTGCCAGCAGTAACCCACGGACACCGAGAAGCAATCAGCCCCAGCATTTT.

V gene TRBV30 combines with J gene TRBJ1-2, with D possibly being TRBD1 (6 bases). V lost 0 bases to trimming and J lost 6 bases, with 17 bases between them. The CDR3 length is 15 residues. The V gene's germline CDR1 is GTSNPN and CDR2 SVGIG (reference sequence). In DNA, the CDR3 is TGTGCCTGGAGTGTACAGCAGGGGCGAAGGGATGGCTACACCTTC. Translation gives CAWSVQQGRRDGYTF.

The chain combines TRBV19 with TRBJ1-2; D is undetermined. Germline loops: CDR1 LNHDA, CDR2 SQIVND (reference sequence). V lost 5 bases and J lost 5, with 9 bases in between. This CDR3 is built from 12 residues. The DNA of the CDR3 is TGTGCCAGTAGTGTGTCCGTGTATGGCTACACCTTC. Residues: CASSVSVYGYTF.

The gene calls are TRBV19 and TRBJ2-3; 9 bases are shared with TRBD2. Germline V lookup: CDR1 LNHDA, CDR2 SQIVND (reference sequence). The CDR3 consists of 16 residues. The V segment lost 5 bases and the J segment 3 bases; nucleotides outside the gene matches: 9. In DNA, the CDR3 is TGTGCCAGTAGTTCGCGGCGGGGGGGCCGTACAGATACGCAGTATTTT. Its translation: CASSSRRGGRTDTQYF.

V and J are TRBV6-5 and TRBJ1-1, with a weak D call TRBD1 (6 bases). Germline assignment: CDR1 MNHEY and CDR2 SVGAGI. Trimming cost V 5 bases and J 11 bases, with 15 bases left between them. CDR3 length: 12 residues. CDR3 in amino acids: CASSNPGTPAFF. The CDR3 DNA reads TGTGCCAGCAGTAACCCTGGGACACCGGCTTTCTTT.

The count of this clone is one. The genes are TRBV27 and TRBJ2-7; no firm D call. Germline CDR1 is MNHEY and CDR2 is SMNVEV (reference sequence). This CDR3 spans 18 amino acids. V was trimmed by 3 bases and J by 2 bases, leaving 23 bases between them. The CDR3 sequence is CASSFSPAPPRSTYEQYV. The DNA of the CDR3 is TGTGCCAGCAGTTTCAGTCCGGCCCCACCGCGGAGTACCTACGAGCAGTACGTC.

V gene TRBV24-1 combines with J gene TRBJ2-2; perhaps TRBD1 as D (6 bases). Trimming cost V 1 base and J 2 bases, with 10 bases left between them. The CDR3 length is 16 residues. The germline V gene has CDR1 KGHDR and CDR2 SFDVKD. The CDR3 DNA reads TGTGCCACCAGTGATTTTAGGACAGCAAACACCGGGGAGCTGTTTTTT. The encoded protein is CATSDFRTANTGELFF.

This clone came up a few times. V is TRBV7-9 and J is TRBJ2-1; TRBD1 matches at 9 bases. The V segment lost 4 bases and the J segment 3 bases; nucleotides outside the gene matches: 7. This CDR3 contains 16 residues. Germline V gene lookup returns CDR1 SEHNR and CDR2 FQNEAQ (reference sequence). CDR3 sequence: CASSSTGTGIYNEQFF. CDR3 coding DNA: TGTGCCAGCAGCTCGACAGGGACAGGGATCTACAATGAGCAGTTCTTC. Full variable domain (remainder filled in from reference TRBV7-9 and TRBJ2-1): DTGVSQNPRHKITKRGQNVTFRCDPISEHNRLYWYRQTLGQGPEFLTYFQNEAQLEKSRLLSDRFSAERPKGSFSTLEIQRTEQGDSAMYLCASSSTGTGIYNEQFFGPGTRLTVL.

The J gene is TRBJ2-5, the V gene TRBV11-3; D is unclear. The V end was cut by 0 bases, the J end by 4 bases, with 3 bases between. Looked up from germline, CDR1 is SGHNT and CDR2 is YENEEA. The CDR3 loop spans 12 amino acids. This CDR3 reads CASSLDRETQYF. For the CDR3, the DNA is TGTGCCAGCAGCTTAGATCGAGAGACCCAGTACTTC.

This chain joins TRBV15 and TRBJ2-7; D is undetermined. Trimming removed 8 bases at V and 6 bases at J, with 5 bases between. The germline gives CDR1 LNHNV, CDR2 YYDKDF (reference sequence). The CDR3 covers 9 residues. The CDR3 DNA sequence: TGTGCCACCGTCTCCGAGCAGTACGTC. This encodes CATVSEQYV.

The chain uses TRBV28 and TRBJ1-1, with D possibly matching TRBD1 (6 bases). Germline assignment: CDR1 MDHEN and CDR2 SYDVKM. V lost 7 bases to trimming and J lost 1 base, with 13 bases between them. The CDR3 covers 14 residues. The CDR3 is CASISGASNTEAFF. In nucleotides, the CDR3 is TGTGCCAGCATCTCAGGGGCTTCGAACACTGAAGCTTTCTTT.

This clone came up a few times. J is TRBJ1-6 and V is TRBV28, with D perhaps TRBD1 (5 bases). With 2 bases removed from V and 8 bases from J, the gap between germline ends came to 10 bases. Germline V gene lookup returns CDR1 MDHEN and CDR2 SYDVKM. The CDR3 extends over 14 amino acids. As DNA, the CDR3 is TGTGCCAGCAGTTTAGGGGGAGGGCATTCACCCCTCCACTTT. Amino acids: CASSLGGGHSPLHF.

This chain uses TRBV5-5 with TRBJ2-7, with 10 bases identical to TRBD1. Losses at the gene ends were 3 bases for V and 3 bases for J; bases not matched to a gene: 9. Germline V CDR1 and CDR2: SGHKS, YYEKEE (reference sequence). The CDR3 consists of 16 residues. This CDR3 is CASSSPGQGIVYEQYV. CDR3 sequence (DNA): TGTGCCAGCAGCTCCCCGGGACAGGGGATTGTCTACGAGCAGTACGTC.

V and J are TRBV28 and TRBJ1-5, with 10 bases fitting TRBD1. The CDR3 covers 16 residues. CDR1 and CDR2 from the germline V gene are MDHEN and SYDVKM. After removal of 6 bases from V and 5 bases from J, the junction contained 10 bases not matched to a gene. The CDR3 DNA reads TGTGCCAGCAGCCACCGGGACAGGGGTACTTATCAGCCCCAGCATTTT. Protein sequence: CASSHRDRGTYQPQHF.